The 26 T cell receptor beta chains listed next were all sequenced from one sample in a study of Graves' ophthalmopathy and Graves' hyperthyroidism. Beta-chain TCR CDR3 regions were amplified from RNA transcripts. HTBI primers were used in a first-round RT-PCR, which preceded a second-round multiplex PCR. TCRdb called the multiplex PCR reads again in MiXCR, with one record for every CDR3 protein. In the table there are approximately 410,000 distinct CDR3 sequences, 15% of which are singletons. The specimen was peripheral blood. The receptor source for this set is a woman aged 18-29 years with stable Graves' hyperthyroidism.

This clonotype was counted many times. This chain links TRBV12-3 or TRBV12-4 with TRBJ1-2; TRBD1 aligns across 7 bases. V was pared by 7 bases and J by 0 bases, with 8 bases of the junction left unmatched. The CDR3 loop spans 15 amino acids. The CDR3 nucleotides are TGTGCCAGCAAGAGGACAGGTTCAGCTAACTATGGCTACACCTTC. It specifies CASKRTGSANYGYTF.

Ten or more counts support this clonotype. The V call is TRBV9, the J call TRBJ2-7; D remains ambiguous. The CDR3 runs to 14 residues. V lost 0 bases, J lost 2 bases, and 9 bases lay in between. The germline V gene has CDR1 SGDLS and CDR2 YYNGEE. The CDR3: CASSVADRTYEQYF. DNA of the CDR3: TGTGCCAGCAGCGTAGCGGACCGTACCTACGAGCAGTACTTC.

This clonotype was detected many times. The chain combines TRBV5-1 with TRBJ2-6; D gene uncertain. Trimming cost V 4 bases and J 0 bases, with 11 bases left between them. The germline CDR1 and CDR2 sequences are SGHRS and YFSETQ. This CDR3 has 16 amino acids. CDR3 bases: TGCGCCAGCAGCCAGCAGCCTAGCTCTGGGGCCAACGTCCTGACTTTC. Its protein product is CASSQQPSSGANVLTF. The variable domain in full, with the rest retrieved from reference TRBV5-1 and TRBJ2-6, is KAGVTQTPRYLIKTRGQQVTLSCSPISGHRSVSWYQQTPGQGLQFLFEYFSETQRNKGNFPGRFSGRQFSNSRSEMNVSTLELGDSALYLCASSQQPSSGANVLTFGAGSRLTVL.

This sequence joins TRBV18 and TRBJ2-7; D not resolved. This CDR3 is built from 13 residues. The V and J ends lost 5 bases and 6 bases respectively, with 14 bases between them. The V gene's germline CDR1 is KGHSH and CDR2 LQKENI. CDR3 nucleotides: TGTGCCAGCTCAGGTGCGACCTATTCCGAGCAGTACTTC. This sequence encodes CASSGATYSEQYF.

This clonotype appeared many times. The chain joins TRBV19 to TRBJ2-2, with D tentatively TRBD1 (6 bases). The CDR3 runs 14 residues. Germline CDR1 is LNHDA and CDR2 is SQIVND (reference sequence). V gave up 7 bases and J gave up 0 bases, with 9 bases separating them. The CDR3 loop is CASMGAANTGELFF. The CDR3 nucleotides are TGTGCCAGTATGGGGGCAGCGAACACCGGGGAGCTGTTTTTT.

This clonotype was recorded at least ten times. This sequence joins TRBV4-1 and TRBJ2-7; D gene uncertain. The V end was cut by 1 base, the J end by 1 base, with 8 bases between. CDR3 length: 14 amino acids. Germline CDR1 is MGHRA and CDR2 is YSYEKL. CDR3 nucleotide sequence: TGCGCCAGCAGCCAAGGTACACCATCCTACGAGCAGTACTTC. Amino acids: CASSQGTPSYEQYF.

This clonotype has ten or more counts. The V gene is TRBV24-1, the J gene TRBJ2-2; D is ambiguous. Germline CDR1 is KGHDR and CDR2 is SFDVKD. V was shortened by 3 bases and J by 7 bases, with 8 bases between the two germline ends. CDR3 size: 13 residues. The CDR3 DNA sequence: TGTGCCACCAGTGATCCTCCAGACGGGGAGCTGTTTTTT. It yields the protein CATSDPPDGELFF.

This clonotype was picked up a small number of times. The rearrangement uses TRBV19 and TRBJ2-4; D remains unclear. The CDR3 extends over 14 amino acids. V dropped 6 bases and J dropped 5 bases, with 14 bases sitting between them. Germline V gene sequence: CDR1 LNHDA, CDR2 SQIVND (reference sequence). The CDR3 protein is CASRSAWKENIQYF. CDR3 bases: TGTGCCAGTAGATCGGCCTGGAAAGAAAACATTCAGTACTTC.

The chain recombines TRBV3-1 with TRBJ1-1, with 7 positions matching TRBD1. CDR1 and CDR2 (germline): LGHDT, YNNKEL (reference sequence). CDR3 length: 15 amino acids. V was pared by 4 bases and J by 4 bases, with 9 bases of the junction left unmatched. CDR3 sequence reads: CASSRFDRAGTEAFF. In DNA, the CDR3 is TGTGCCAGCAGCCGATTCGACAGGGCGGGCACTGAAGCTTTCTTT.

This clonotype was seen at least ten times. J is TRBJ1-1 and V is TRBV6-1; maybe TRBD1 (5 bases). This CDR3 is 16 amino acids long. Looked up from germline, CDR1 is MNHNS and CDR2 is SASEGT. Trimming left V 4 bases short and J 3 bases short, with 18 bases between. The CDR3 loop reads CASSGGDARWDTEAFF. For the CDR3, the DNA is TGTGCCAGCAGTGGGGGGGACGCGCGGTGGGACACTGAAGCTTTCTTT.

On this clonotype: A much larger clone differs by one base, so this may be a read error. The chain uses TRBV6-2 or TRBV6-3 and TRBJ1-1; 7 nucleotides align to TRBD1. Germline lookup yields CDR1 MNHEY and CDR2 SVGEGT. This CDR3 region has 15 residues. The CDR3 DNA reads TGTGCCGGCAGTTACCGGGGACAGCGGAACACTGAAGCTTTCTTT. Its protein is CAGSYRGQRNTEAFF.

This clonotype was seen many times. A read error may explain this, as a much larger clone is one base away. V usage is TRBV6-1 and J usage is TRBJ1-1; D might be TRBD1 (5 bases). The CDR3 has 11 residues. V shed 4 bases and J shed 11 bases, with 11 bases lying between them. Germline CDR1 MNHNS, CDR2 SASEGT. DNA of the CDR3: TGTGCCAGCAGTGTAGGGGAGGCCGCTTTCTTT. This codes for CASSVGEAAFF.

This clonotype occurred many times. The J gene is TRBJ1-1, the V gene TRBV19; tentative D call: TRBD1 (6 bases). The CDR3 is 15 residues long. V was clipped by 3 bases and J by 4 bases, with 15 bases between them. CDR1 and CDR2 from the germline V gene are LNHDA and SQIVND (reference sequence). The CDR3 sequence is CASSIGRGRRTEAFF. For the CDR3, the DNA is TGTGCCAGTAGTATTGGGAGGGGGAGGCGCACTGAAGCTTTCTTT.

The chain joins TRBV6-1 to TRBJ1-5, with D perhaps TRBD1 (5 bases). The length of the CDR3 is 18 residues. Germline-derived CDR1 and CDR2 are MNHNS and SASEGT. V was shortened by 4 bases and J by 2 bases, with 21 bases between the two germline ends. The CDR3 DNA follows: TGTGCCAGCAGTGGGTTCCTCCTTCAGGGTTTTGGCAATCAGCCCCAGCATTTT. This gives the protein CASSGFLLQGFGNQPQHF.

Worth noting for this clonotype: A much larger clone lies one base from this, so it may be a read error. V is TRBV5-1 and J is TRBJ2-2, with unresolved D. With 4 bases removed from V and 4 bases from J, the gap between germline ends came to 17 bases. This CDR3 region has 16 residues. Germline values: CDR1 SGHRS, CDR2 YFSETQ. The CDR3 sequence: CASSPLGEASTGELFF. The CDR3, as DNA: TGCGCCAGCAGCCCCCTTGGGGAAGCGAGCACCGGGGAGCTGTTTTTT.

This clonotype was recorded a few times. The chain's CDR3 is CASSQTDNYGYTF. The CDR3 DNA is TGTGCCAGCAGCCAAACAGATAACTATGGCTACACCTTC. The chain has TRBV4-2 and TRBJ1-2, with D unresolved. Germline CDR1 and CDR2: LGHNA and YNFKEQ. CDR3 size: 13 residues. V was clipped by 2 bases and J by 1 base, with 5 bases between them.

In regard to this clonotype: This could be a read error, since a much larger clone is one nucleotide away. This chain links TRBV11-2 with TRBJ2-7; 8 nucleotides match TRBD2. Per the germline V gene, CDR1 is SGHAT and CDR2 is FQNNGV. The CDR3 has 15 residues. CDR3 sequence reads: CASCLYAGGSYEQYF. The CDR3 DNA reads as TGTGCCAGCTGCTTATATGCGGGGGGCTCCTACGAGCAGTACTTC.

In this sample, this clonotype turned up once. This chain uses TRBV27 with TRBJ1-1, with no clear D. The CDR3 is 13 amino acids. From germline, CDR1 is MNHEY and CDR2 SMNVEV (reference sequence). V lost 7 bases, J lost 10 bases, and 19 bases lay in between. CDR3 bases: TGTGCCAGCATCCAACCACCCCGGGGAAGAGCTTTCTTT. This codes for CASIQPPRGRAFF.

This clonotype was counted at least ten times. This chain links TRBV20-1 with TRBJ2-7; 8 nucleotides agree with TRBD2. This CDR3 contains 13 residues. Germline CDR1 is DFQATT and CDR2 is SNEGSKA (reference sequence). Losses at the gene ends were 6 bases for V and 2 bases for J; bases not matched to a gene: 6. The CDR3 DNA sequence: TGCAGTGCCCTCGGGGGGGGTACCTACGAGCAGTACTTC. It specifies CSALGGGTYEQYF.

This clonotype was observed at least ten times. V and J are TRBV7-2 and TRBJ2-7; D gene uncertain. The V end was cut by 5 bases, the J end by 1 base, with 12 bases between. Germline V gene sequence: CDR1 SGHTA, CDR2 FQGNSA. The CDR3 consists of 14 residues. The CDR3 protein is CASSPRTDSYEQYF. The CDR3 DNA reads as TGTGCCAGCAGCCCCCGGACGGATTCCTACGAGCAGTACTTC.

This clonotype was recorded many times. The genes are TRBV27 and TRBJ1-1; D possibly corresponds to TRBD1 (6 bases). Trimming left V 11 bases short and J 0 bases short, with 19 bases between. Germline-derived CDR1 and CDR2 are MNHEY and SMNVEV (reference sequence). The CDR3 spans 15 residues. CDR3 coding DNA: TGTGCCCCGATCCCCATCGGACAGATGAACACTGAAGCTTTCTTT. It codes for CAPIPIGQMNTEAFF.

This clonotype was found many times. This chain joins TRBV11-2 and TRBJ1-1; the match to TRBD1 covers 9 bases. With 0 bases clipped from V and 7 bases from J, the junction kept 3 bases outside the gene matches. There are 14 residues in the CDR3. Germline V CDR1 and CDR2: SGHAT, FQNNGV. In nucleotides, the CDR3 is TGTGCCAGCAGCTTAGAGGGGACAGGGTTTGAAGCTTTCTTT. The encoded protein is CASSLEGTGFEAFF.

In its sample, this clonotype was seen many times. It may be a read error: a sequence one base away is much more abundant. The chain joins TRBV7-8 to TRBJ2-5; D call uncertain. The CDR3 runs to 13 residues. Germline-derived CDR1 and CDR2 are SGHVS and FQNEAQ. The CDR3 loop reads CASSYSPPETQHF. The CDR3 DNA sequence: TGTGCCAGCAGTTATAGCCCCCCGGAGACCCAGCACTTC.

This clonotype was recorded many times. V is TRBV6-5 and J is TRBJ2-7; D unclear. The CDR3 has 13 amino acids. V lost 2 bases to trimming and J lost 7 bases, with 12 bases between them. Per the germline V gene, CDR1 is MNHEY and CDR2 is SVGAGI. The CDR3 protein is CASSYIVRAEQYF. CDR3 bases: TGTGCCAGCAGTTACATTGTTAGGGCGGAGCAGTACTTC.

This chain uses TRBV12-3 or TRBV12-4 with TRBJ2-5; 12 nucleotides agree with TRBD1. CDR3 length: 17 amino acids. V lost 2 bases and J lost 1; bases outside the gene matches: 5. This chain's CDR3 is CASSLRDRGRAQETQYF. The DNA for the CDR3 is TGTGCCAGCAGTTTAAGGGACAGGGGGCGCGCCCAAGAGACCCAGTACTTC.

This clonotype appeared many times. The chain combines TRBV5-1 with TRBJ2-5; possible D gene TRBD2, 7 bases. The CDR3 loop spans 15 amino acids. V lost 2 bases, J lost 9 bases, and 20 bases lay in between. The V gene's germline CDR1 is SGHRS and CDR2 YFSETQ. CDR3 bases: TGCGCCAGCAGCTTCGGGATCGGGGGGCCGCGGGCCCAGTACTTC. Translated, it gives CASSFGIGGPRAQYF.